Listed here is a single TCR beta chain. This entry belongs to a study of blood T cell repertoires in COVID-19. Across the whole study: The origin of the acute and convalescent COVID-19 samples was the United States, Italy and Spain. PBMCs, B-cell-depleted T cells, or T cells were the source of the cDNA or gDNA that made up the material.

Sequencing was performed with immunoSEQ multiplex PCR; in TCRdb, only in-frame clones are kept and a portion is missing. The sample records around 280,000 clones, approximately 91% being singletons. The source material was peripheral blood. The clonotype originates from a woman in her twenties or thirties with COVID-19, enrolled during active disease.

The DNA for the CDR3 is TGTGCCAGCAGTGAACTAGCGGGGGGAGGTGATGAGCAGTTCTTC. It yields the protein CASSELAGGGDEQFF. The V call is TRBV6-4, the J call TRBJ2-1, with 12 bases aligning to TRBD2. CDR1 is MRHNA, CDR2 SNTAGT, per germline. The CDR3 is made up of 15 amino acids. The ends lost 3 bases at V and 8 bases at J; junction bases unmatched: 5.